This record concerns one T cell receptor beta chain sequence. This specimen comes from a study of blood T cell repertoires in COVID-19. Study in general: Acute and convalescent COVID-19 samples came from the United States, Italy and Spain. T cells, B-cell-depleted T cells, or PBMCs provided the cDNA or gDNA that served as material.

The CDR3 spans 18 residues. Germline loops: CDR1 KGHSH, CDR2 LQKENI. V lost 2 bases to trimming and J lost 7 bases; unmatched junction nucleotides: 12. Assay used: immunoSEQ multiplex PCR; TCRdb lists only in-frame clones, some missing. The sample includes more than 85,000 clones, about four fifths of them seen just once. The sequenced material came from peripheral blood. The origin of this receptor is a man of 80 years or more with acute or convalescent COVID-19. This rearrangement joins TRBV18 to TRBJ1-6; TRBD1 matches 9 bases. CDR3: CASSPKGQGFGGNSPLHF. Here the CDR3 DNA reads TGTGCCAGCTCACCAAAGGGACAGGGCTTTGGGGGGAATTCACCCCTCCACTTT.